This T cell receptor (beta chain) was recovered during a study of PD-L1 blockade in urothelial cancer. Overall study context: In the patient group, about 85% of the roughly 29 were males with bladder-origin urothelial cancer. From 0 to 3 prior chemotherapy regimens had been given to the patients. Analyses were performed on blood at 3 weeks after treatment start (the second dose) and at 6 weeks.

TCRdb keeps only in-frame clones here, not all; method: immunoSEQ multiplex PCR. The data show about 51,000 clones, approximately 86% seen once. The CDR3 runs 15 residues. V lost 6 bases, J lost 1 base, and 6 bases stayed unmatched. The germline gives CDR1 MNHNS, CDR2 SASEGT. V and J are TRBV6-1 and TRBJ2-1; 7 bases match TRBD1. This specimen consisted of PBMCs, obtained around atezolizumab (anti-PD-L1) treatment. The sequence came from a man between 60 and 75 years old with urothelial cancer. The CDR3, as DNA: TGTGCCAGCAGCCTCAACAGGGGATCCTACAATGAGCAGTTCTTC. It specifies CASSLNRGSYNEQFF.